This T cell receptor (beta chain) originates from a study of beta chain features in type 1 diabetes. The entirety of the isolated RNA underwent reverse transcription, so expressed TCRB transcripts were sequenced. The method was immunoSEQ multiplex PCR; TCRdb's version includes in-frame clones alone and lacks a portion of them. Counted here are around 430,000 clones, 30% occurring once; the ten biggest clones make up around 0.065%. Worth noting for this clone: Its antigen is unidentified.

Study-wide results and caveats: Within the patient group, naive, central memory and Treg TCRB repertoires appeared more similar to each other than within healthy donors.

The V end lost 0 bases, the J end lost 11 bases, and 13 bases lay between the germline ends. In germline, CDR1 is SQVTM, CDR2 ANQGSEA. The CDR3 totals 12 residues. The chain has TRBV29-1 and TRBJ1-1; D remains ambiguous. The material sequenced was naive CD4+ T cells from blood. This TCR was recovered from a man between 18 and 35 years old in good health. Here the CDR3 DNA reads TGCAGCGTTGAAGATCGAGGGCTCTACGCTTTCTTT. Its protein product is CSVEDRGLYAFF.